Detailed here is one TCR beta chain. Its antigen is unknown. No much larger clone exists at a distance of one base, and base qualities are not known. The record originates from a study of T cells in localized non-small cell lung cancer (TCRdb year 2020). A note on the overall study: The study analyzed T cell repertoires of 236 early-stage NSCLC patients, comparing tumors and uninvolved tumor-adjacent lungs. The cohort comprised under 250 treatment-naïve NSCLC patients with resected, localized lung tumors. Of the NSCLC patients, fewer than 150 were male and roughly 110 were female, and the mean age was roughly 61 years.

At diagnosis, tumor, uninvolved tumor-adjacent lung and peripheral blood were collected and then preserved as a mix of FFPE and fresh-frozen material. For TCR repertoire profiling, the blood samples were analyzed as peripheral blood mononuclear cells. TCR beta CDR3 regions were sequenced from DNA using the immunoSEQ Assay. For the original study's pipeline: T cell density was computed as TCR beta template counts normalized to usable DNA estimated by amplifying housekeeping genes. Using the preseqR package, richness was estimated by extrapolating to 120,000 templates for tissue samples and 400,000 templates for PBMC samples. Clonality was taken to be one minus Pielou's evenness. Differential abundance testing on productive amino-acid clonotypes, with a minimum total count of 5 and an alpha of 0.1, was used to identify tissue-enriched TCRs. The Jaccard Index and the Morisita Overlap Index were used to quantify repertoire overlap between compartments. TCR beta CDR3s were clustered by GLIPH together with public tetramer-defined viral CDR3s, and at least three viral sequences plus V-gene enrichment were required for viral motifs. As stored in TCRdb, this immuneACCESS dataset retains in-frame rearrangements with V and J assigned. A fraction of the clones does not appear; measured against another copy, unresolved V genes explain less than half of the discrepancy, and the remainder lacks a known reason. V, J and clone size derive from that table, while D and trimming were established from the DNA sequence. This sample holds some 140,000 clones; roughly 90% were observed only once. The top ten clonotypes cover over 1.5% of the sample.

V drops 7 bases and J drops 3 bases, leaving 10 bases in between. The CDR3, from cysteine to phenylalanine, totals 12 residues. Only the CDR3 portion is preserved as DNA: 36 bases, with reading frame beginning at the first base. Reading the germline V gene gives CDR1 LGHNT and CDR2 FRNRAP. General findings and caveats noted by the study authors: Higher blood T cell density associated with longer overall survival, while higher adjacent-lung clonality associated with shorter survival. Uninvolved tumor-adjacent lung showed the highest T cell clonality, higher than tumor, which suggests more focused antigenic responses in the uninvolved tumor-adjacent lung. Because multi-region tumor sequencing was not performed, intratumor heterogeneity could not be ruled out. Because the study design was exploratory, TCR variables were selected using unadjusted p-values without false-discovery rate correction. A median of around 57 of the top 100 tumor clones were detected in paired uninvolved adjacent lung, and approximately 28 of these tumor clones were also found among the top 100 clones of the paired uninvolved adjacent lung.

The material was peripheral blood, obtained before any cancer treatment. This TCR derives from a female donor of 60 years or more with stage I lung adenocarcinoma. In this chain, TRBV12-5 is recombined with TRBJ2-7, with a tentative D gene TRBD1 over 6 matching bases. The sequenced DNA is TGTGCTAGTGCCTTGGACAGCTACGAGCAGTACTTC. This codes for CASALDSYEQYF.